This T cell receptor beta chain was found in a study of OX40 agonist ivuxolimab in advanced cancers. Looking at the study overall: Six ivuxolimab dose levels, 0.01 to 10 mg/kg, were given intravenously every 2 weeks. Under the entry rules, prior anti-PD-1, anti-PD-L1 or anti-CTLA-4 therapy was allowed, and about 40% had some. Study observations and caveats: On average, a greater number of expanded clones characterised CD8+ T cells relative to CD4+.

Peripheral blood came from all dose cohorts at three timepoints. Germline-derived CDR1 and CDR2 are SGDLS and YYNGEE. After removal of 3 bases from V and 4 bases from J, the junction contained 7 bases not matched to a gene. This CDR3 spans 18 amino acids. Clones were sequenced by immunoSEQ multiplex PCR, and TCRdb holds only the in-frame ones, with some missing. Here the sample spans about 71,000 clones, roughly 84% being singletons. There are a few counts of this clone. The antigen remains undetermined. The receptor's source is an adult with an advanced solid tumor such as melanoma, head and neck, liver or kidney cancer. V and J are TRBV9 and TRBJ2-2; TRBD2 matches 15 bases. The sample consisted of CD4+ or CD8+ T cells sorted from blood, taken in a trial of the OX40 agonist ivuxolimab. CDR3 in amino acids: CASSAGLAGGRSTGELFF. The DNA of the CDR3 is TGTGCCAGCAGCGCGGGACTAGCGGGAGGAAGGAGCACCGGGGAGCTGTTTTTT.